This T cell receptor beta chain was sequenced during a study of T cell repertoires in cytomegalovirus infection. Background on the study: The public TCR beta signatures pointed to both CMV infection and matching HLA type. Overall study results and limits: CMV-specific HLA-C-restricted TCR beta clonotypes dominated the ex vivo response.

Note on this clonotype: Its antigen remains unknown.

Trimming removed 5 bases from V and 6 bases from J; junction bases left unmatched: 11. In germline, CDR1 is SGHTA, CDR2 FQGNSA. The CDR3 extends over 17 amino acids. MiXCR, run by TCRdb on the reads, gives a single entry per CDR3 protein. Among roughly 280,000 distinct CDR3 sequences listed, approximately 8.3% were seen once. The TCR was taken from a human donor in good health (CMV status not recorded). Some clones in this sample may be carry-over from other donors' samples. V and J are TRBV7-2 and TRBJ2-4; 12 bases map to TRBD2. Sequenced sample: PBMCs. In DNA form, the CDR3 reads TGTGCCAGCAGCCCCTTAGGTCTAGCGGGAGGGGGAAACATTCAGTACTTC. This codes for CASSPLGLAGGGNIQYF.